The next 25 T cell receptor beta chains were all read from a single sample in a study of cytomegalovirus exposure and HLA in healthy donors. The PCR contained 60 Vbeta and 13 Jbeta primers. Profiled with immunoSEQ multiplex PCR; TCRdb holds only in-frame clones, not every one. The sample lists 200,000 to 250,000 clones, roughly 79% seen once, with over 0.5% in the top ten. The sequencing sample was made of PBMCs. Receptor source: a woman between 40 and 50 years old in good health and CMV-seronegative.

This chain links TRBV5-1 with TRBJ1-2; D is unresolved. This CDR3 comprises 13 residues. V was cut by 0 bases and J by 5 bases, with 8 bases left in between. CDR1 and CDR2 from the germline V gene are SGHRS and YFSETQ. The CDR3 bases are TGCGCCAGCAGCTTGGCCGGGGAATATGGCTACACCTTC. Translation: CASSLAGEYGYTF.

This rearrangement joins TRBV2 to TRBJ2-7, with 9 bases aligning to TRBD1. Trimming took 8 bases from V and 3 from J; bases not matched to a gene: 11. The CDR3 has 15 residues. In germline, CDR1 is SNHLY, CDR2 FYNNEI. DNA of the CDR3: TGTGCCAGCTCAGACTCCGGGACAGGGTTCTACGAGCAGTACTTC. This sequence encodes CASSDSGTGFYEQYF.

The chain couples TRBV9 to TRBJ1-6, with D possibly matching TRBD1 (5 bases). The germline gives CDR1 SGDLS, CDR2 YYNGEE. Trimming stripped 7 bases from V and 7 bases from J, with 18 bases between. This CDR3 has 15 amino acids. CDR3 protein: CASQGWAGPNSPLHF. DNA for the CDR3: TGTGCCAGCCAGGGATGGGCAGGGCCGAATTCACCCCTCCACTTT.

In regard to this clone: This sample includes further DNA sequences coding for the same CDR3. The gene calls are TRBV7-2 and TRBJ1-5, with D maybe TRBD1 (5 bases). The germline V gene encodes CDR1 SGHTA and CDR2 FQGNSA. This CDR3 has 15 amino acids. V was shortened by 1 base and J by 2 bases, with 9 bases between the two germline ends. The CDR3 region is CASSLGDFGNQPQHF. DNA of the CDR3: TGTGCCAGCAGCTTAGGGGACTTTGGCAATCAGCCCCAGCATTTT.

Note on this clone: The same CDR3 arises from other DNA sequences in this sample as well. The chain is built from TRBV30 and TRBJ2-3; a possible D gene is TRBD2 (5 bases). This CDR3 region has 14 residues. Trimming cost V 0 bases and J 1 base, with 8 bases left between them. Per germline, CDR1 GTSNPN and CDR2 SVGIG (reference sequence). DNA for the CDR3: TGTGCCTGGAGTGTAGGAGGTGGCACAGATACGCAGTATTTT. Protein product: CAWSVGGGTDTQYF.

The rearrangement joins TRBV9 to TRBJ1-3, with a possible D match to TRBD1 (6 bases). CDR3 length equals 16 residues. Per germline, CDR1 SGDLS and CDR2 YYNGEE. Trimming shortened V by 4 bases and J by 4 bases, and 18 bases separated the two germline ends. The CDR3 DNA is TGTGCCAGCAGCACAAACCCAGGGGCTCCCGGAAACACCATATATTTT. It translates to CASSTNPGAPGNTIYF.

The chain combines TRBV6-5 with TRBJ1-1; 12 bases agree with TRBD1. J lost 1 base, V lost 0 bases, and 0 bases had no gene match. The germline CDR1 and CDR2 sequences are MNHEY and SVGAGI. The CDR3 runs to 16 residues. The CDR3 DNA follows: TGTGCCAGCAGTTACTCGGGACAGGGGGCGAACACTGAAGCTTTCTTT. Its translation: CASSYSGQGANTEAFF.

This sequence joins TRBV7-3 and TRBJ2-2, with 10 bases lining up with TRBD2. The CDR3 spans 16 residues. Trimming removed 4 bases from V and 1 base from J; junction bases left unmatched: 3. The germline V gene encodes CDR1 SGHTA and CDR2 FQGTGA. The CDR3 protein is CASSSSSGGNTGELFF. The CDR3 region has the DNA TGTGCCAGCAGCTCGTCTAGCGGGGGGAACACCGGGGAGCTGTTTTTT.

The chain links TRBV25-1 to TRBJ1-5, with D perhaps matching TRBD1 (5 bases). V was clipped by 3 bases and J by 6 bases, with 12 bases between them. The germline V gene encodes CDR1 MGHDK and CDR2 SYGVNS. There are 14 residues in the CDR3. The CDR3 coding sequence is TGTGCCAGCAGTGAGGGGGGTGGGTTTCAGCCCCAGCATTTT. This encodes CASSEGGGFQPQHF.

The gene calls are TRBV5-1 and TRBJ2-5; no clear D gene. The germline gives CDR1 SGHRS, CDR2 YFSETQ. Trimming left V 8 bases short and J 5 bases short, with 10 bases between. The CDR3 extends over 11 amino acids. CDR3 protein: CASTFAETQYF. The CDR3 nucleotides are TGCGCCAGTACTTTCGCGGAGACCCAGTACTTC.

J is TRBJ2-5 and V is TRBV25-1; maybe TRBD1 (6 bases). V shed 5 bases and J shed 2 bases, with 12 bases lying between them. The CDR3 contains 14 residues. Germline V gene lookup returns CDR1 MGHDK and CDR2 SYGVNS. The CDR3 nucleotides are TGTGCCAGCAGTAGGCAGGGGAATCAAGAGACCCAGTACTTC. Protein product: CASSRQGNQETQYF.

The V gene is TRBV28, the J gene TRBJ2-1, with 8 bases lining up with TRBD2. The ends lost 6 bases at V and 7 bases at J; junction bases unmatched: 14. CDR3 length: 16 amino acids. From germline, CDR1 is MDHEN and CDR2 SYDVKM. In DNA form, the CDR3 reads TGTGCCAGCAGCCCAATTCGGGGGGGCCCATTTAATGAGCAGTTCTTC. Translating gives CASSPIRGGPFNEQFF.

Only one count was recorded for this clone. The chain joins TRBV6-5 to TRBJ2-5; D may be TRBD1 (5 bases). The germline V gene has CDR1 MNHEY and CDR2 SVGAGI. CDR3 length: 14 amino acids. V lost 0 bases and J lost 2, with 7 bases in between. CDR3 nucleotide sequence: TGTGCCAGCAGTTACTCACGGACACAAGAGACCCAGTACTTC. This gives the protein CASSYSRTQETQYF.

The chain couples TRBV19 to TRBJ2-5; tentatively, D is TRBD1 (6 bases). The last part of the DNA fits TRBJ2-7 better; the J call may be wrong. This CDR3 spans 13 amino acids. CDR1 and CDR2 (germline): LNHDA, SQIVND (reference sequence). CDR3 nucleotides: TGTGCCAGTAGTATCGGGACAACCTACGAGCAGTACTTC. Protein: CASSIGTTYEQYF.

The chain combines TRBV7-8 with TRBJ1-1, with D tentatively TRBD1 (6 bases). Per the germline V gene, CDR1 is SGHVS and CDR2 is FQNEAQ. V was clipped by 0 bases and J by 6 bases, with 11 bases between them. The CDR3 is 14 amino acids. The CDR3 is CASSLAGGAAEAFF. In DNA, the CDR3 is TGTGCCAGCAGCTTAGCTGGGGGGGCGGCTGAAGCTTTCTTT.

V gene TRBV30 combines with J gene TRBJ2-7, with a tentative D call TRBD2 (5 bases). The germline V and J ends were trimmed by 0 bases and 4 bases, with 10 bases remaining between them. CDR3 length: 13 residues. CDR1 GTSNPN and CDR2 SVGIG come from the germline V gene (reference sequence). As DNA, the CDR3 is TGTGCCTGGAGTGTGCCCGGGGTTTACGAGCAGTACTTC. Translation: CAWSVPGVYEQYF.

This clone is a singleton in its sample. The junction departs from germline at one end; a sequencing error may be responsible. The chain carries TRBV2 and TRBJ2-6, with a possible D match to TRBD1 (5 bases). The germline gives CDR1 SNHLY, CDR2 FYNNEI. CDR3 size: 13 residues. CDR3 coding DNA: TGTGCCAGCAGTGATGCTGGGGCCAACATCCTGACTTTC. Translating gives CASSDAGANILTF.

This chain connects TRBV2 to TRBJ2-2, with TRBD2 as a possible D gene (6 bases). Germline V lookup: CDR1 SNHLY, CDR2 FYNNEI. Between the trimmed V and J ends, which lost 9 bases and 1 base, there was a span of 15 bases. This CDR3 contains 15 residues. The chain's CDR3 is CARRVAGMNTGELFF. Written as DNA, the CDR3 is TGTGCCAGACGGGTCGCGGGGATGAACACCGGGGAGCTGTTTTTT. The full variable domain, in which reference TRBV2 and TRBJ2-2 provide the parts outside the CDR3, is EPEVTQTPSHQVTQMGQEVILRCVPISNHLYFYWYRQILGQKVEFLVSFYNNEISEKSEIFDDQFSVERPDGSNFTLKIRSTKLEDSAMYFCARRVAGMNTGELFFGEGSRLTVL.

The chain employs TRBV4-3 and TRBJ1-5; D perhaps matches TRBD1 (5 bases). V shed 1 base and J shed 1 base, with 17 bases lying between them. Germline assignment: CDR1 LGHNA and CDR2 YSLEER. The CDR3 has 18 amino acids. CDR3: CASSQGRASGSSNQPQHF. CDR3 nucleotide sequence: TGCGCCAGCAGCCAAGGTCGCGCGTCAGGGTCGAGCAATCAGCCCCAGCATTTT.

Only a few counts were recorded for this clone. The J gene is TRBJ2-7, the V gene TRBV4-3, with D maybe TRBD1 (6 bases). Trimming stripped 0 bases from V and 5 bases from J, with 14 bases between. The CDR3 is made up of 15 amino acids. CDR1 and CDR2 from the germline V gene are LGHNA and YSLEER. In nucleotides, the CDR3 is TGCGCCAGCAGCCAAGAAACAGGGACGATAGACGAGCAGTACTTC. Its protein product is CASSQETGTIDEQYF.

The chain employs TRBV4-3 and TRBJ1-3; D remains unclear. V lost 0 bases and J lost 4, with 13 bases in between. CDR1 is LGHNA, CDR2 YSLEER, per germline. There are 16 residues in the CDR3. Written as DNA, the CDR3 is TGCGCCAGCAGCCAAGAGGTCGGAGGTTCGGGAAACACCATATATTTT. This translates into CASSQEVGGSGNTIYF.

The CDR3 DNA reads TGTGCCAGCAGCGTCTCCATAGCGGGGGCCGTCGGGGAGACCCAGTACTTC. It yields the protein CASSVSIAGAVGETQYF. The J gene is TRBJ2-5, the V gene TRBV9; 9 bases fit TRBD2. Germline V CDR1 and CDR2: SGDLS, YYNGEE. The V and J ends lost 2 bases and 5 bases, in that order; junction bases with no gene match: 13. The CDR3 has 17 residues.

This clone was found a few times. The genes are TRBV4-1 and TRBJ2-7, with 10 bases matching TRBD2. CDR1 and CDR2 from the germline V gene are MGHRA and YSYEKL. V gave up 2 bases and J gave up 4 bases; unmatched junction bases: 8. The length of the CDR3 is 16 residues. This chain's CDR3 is CASSQQSGGAVYEQYF. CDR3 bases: TGCGCCAGCAGCCAACAAAGCGGGGGGGCCGTTTACGAGCAGTACTTC.

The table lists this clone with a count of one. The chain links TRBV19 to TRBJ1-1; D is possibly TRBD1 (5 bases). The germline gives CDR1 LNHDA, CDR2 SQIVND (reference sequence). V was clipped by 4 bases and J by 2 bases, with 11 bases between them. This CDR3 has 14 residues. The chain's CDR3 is CASSKGTGNTEAFF. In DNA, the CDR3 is TGTGCCAGTAGTAAGGGGACTGGTAACACTGAAGCTTTCTTT. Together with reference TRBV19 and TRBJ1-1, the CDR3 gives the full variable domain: DGGITQSPKYLFRKEGQNVTLSCEQNLNHDAMYWYRQDPGQGLRLIYYSQIVNDFQKGDIAEGYSVSREKKESFPLTVTSAQKNPTAFYLCASSKGTGNTEAFFGQGTRLTVV.

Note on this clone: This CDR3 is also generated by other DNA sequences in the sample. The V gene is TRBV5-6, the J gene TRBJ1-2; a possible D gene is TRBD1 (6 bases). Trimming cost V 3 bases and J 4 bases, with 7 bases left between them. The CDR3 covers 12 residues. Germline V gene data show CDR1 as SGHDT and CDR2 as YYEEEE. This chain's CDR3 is CASSSDSYGYTF. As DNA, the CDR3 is TGTGCCAGCAGCTCGGACAGCTATGGCTACACCTTC.